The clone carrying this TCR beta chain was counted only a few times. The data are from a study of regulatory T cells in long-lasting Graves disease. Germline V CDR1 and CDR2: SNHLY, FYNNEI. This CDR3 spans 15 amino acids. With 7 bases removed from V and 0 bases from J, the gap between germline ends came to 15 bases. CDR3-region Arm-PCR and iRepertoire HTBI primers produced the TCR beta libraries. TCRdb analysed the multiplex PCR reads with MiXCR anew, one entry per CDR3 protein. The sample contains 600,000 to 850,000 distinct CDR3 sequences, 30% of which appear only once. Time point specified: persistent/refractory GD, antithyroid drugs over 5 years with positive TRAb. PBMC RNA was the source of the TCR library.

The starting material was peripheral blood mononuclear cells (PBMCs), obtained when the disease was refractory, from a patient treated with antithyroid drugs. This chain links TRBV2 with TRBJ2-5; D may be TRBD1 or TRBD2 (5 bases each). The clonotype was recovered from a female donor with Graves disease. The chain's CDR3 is CASIRGRGYQETQYF. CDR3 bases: TGTGCCAGCATACGGGGCAGAGGATACCAAGAGACCCAGTACTTC.